These T cell receptor beta chains were read from a single sample in a study of shared clonotypes between healthy human individuals. Only in-frame clones appear in the TCRdb table, and some are missing; sequencing was by immunoSEQ multiplex PCR. The table includes about 2.4 million clones, approximately 93% detected once. The material sequenced was naive CD4+ T cells from PBMCs. The receptors originated from a man younger than 30 in good health. Some clones in this sample may be carry-over from other donors' samples. CDR3s include the opening cysteine and the closing phenylalanine or tryptophan. The D gene is left open where the match is weak. Clone size is not always given. Where it is, it says once, few, many or a class for expanded clones.

v_gene	abundance	d_gene	j_gene	CDR3aa	CDR3nt
TRBV5-1	-	-	TRBJ2-7	CASSLGGSTYEQYF	TGCGCCAGCAGCTTGGGGGGCAGCACCTACGAGCAGTACTTC
TRBV28	-	-	TRBJ1-2	CASSTINYGYTF	TGTGCCAGCAGTACAATTAACTATGGCTACACCTTC
TRBV7-2	-	-	TRBJ2-2	CASSPGTENTGELFF	TGTGCCAGCAGCCCGGGGACCGAGAACACCGGGGAGCTGTTTTTT
TRBV19	-	-	TRBJ1-3	CASSIRHSGNTIYF	TGTGCCAGTAGTATCCGACACTCTGGAAACACCATATATTTT
TRBV28	-	-	TRBJ1-2	CASSLTDRDYGYTF	TGTGCCAGCAGTTTAACCGATCGGGACTATGGCTACACCTTC
TRBV5-1	-	-	TRBJ1-1	CASSLSRNTEAFF	TGCGCCAGCAGCTTGTCTCGGAACACTGAAGCTTTCTTT
TRBV29-1	once	-	TRBJ1-1	CSVEETRALEAFF	TGCAGCGTTGAAGAGACCCGGGCCCTTGAAGCTTTCTTT
TRBV7-8	-	-	TRBJ1-1	CASGGQRNTEAFF	TGTGCCAGCGGAGGACAGCGGAACACTGAAGCTTTCTTT
TRBV30	-	TRBD1	TRBJ1-1	CAWDRVRTEAFF	TGTGCCTGGGACAGGGTTCGGACTGAAGCTTTCTTT
TRBV6-5	-	TRBD2	TRBJ2-1	CATRLAGGVNEQFF	TGTGCCACCAGACTAGCGGGAGGGGTAAATGAGCAGTTCTTC
TRBV5-4	-	TRBD1	TRBJ2-1	CASSLVGQGMGEQFF	TGTGCCAGCAGCTTGGTTGGACAGGGTATGGGTGAGCAGTTCTTC
TRBV18	-	-	TRBJ1-3	CASSPEGVISGNTIYF	TGTGCCAGCTCACCTGAGGGAGTAATCTCTGGAAACACCATATATTTT
TRBV18	-	-	TRBJ2-5	CASSPPGSRRETQYF	TGTGCCAGCTCACCACCGGGCTCCCGACGGGAGACCCAGTACTTC
TRBV18	-	-	TRBJ2-1	CASSLSGTGWDNEQFF	TGTGCCAGCTCACTTTCCGGGACGGGATGGGACAATGAGCAGTTCTTC